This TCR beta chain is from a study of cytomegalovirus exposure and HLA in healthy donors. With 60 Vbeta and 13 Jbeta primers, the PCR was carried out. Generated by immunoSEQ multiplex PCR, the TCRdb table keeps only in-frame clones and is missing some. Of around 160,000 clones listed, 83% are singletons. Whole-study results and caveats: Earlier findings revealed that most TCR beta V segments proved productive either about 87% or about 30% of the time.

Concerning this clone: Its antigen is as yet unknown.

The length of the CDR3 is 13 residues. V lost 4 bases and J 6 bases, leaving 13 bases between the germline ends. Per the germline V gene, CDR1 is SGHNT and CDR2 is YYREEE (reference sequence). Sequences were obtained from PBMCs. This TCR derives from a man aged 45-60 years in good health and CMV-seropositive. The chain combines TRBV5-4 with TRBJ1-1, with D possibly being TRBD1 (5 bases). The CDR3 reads CASSESDSAEAFF. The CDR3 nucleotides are TGTGCCAGCAGCGAAAGCGACAGCGCTGAAGCTTTCTTT.